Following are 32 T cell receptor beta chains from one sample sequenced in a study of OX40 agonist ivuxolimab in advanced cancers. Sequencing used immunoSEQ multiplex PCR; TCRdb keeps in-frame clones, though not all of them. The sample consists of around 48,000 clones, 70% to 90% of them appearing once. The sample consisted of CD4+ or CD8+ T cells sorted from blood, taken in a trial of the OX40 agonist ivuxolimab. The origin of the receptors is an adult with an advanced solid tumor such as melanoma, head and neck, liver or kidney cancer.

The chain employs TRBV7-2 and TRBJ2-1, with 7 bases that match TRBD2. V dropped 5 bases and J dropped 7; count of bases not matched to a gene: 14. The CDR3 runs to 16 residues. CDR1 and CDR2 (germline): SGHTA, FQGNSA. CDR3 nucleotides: TGTGCCAGCAGCGGGGGGAGCGGGACGCGTCTAAATGAGCAGTTCTTC. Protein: CASSGGSGTRLNEQFF.

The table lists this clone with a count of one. CDR3 protein: CASRKRITTYEQYF. For the CDR3, the DNA is TGTGCCAGCCGTAAAAGGATTACAACCTACGAGCAGTACTTC. This sequence joins TRBV28 and TRBJ2-7; D remains ambiguous. The CDR3 sequence is 14 residues long. CDR1 is MDHEN, CDR2 SYDVKM, per germline. V dropped 8 bases and J dropped 2 bases, with 16 bases sitting between them.

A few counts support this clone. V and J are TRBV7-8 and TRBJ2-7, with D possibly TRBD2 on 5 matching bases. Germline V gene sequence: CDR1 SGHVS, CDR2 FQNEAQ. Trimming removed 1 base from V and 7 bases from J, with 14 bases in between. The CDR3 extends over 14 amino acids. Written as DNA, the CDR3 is TGTGCCAGCAGCTTAGTAGGACTGTCGGGTGAGCAGTACTTC. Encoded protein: CASSLVGLSGEQYF.

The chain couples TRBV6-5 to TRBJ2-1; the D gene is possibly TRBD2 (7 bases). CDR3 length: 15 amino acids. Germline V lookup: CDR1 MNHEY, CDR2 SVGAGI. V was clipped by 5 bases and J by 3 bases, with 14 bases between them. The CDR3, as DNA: TGTGCCAGCAGTGGGGGGGCAAGGAACTACAATGAGCAGTTCTTC. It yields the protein CASSGGARNYNEQFF.

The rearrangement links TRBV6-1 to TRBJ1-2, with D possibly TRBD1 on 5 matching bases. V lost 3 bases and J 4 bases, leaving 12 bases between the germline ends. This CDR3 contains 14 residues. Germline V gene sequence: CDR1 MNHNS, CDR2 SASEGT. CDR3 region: CASSDRRGGYGYTF. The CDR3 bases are TGTGCCAGCAGTGATCGAAGGGGAGGCTATGGCTACACCTTC.

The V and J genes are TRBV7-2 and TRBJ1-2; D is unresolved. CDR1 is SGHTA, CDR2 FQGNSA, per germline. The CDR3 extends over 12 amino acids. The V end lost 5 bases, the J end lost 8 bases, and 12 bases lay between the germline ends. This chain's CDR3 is CASSPPLGGYTF. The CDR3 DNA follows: TGTGCCAGCAGCCCCCCCCTGGGGGGCTACACCTTC.

The CDR3 nucleotides read TGTGCCAGCTTCAGACGAGGGGCGAACACTGAAGCTTTCTTT. This codes for CASFRRGANTEAFF. The rearrangement uses TRBV28 and TRBJ1-1; D may be TRBD1 (5 bases). This CDR3 spans 14 amino acids. The V gene lost 8 bases and the J gene lost 1 base, with 14 bases spanning the gap. CDR1 is MDHEN and CDR2 is SYDVKM in the germline V gene. The full variable domain, with the rest looked up from reference TRBV28 and TRBJ1-1, is DVKVTQSSRYLVKRTGEKVFLECVQDMDHENMFWYRQDPGLGLRLIYFSYDVKMKEKGDIPEGYSVSREKKERFSLILESASTNQTSMYLCASFRRGANTEAFFGQGTRLTVV.

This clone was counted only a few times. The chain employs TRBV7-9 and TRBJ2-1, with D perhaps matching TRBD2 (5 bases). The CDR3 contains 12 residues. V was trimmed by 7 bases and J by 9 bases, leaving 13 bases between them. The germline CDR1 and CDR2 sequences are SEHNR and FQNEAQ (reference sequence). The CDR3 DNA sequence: TGTGCCAGCACTCCATTTGGGAGTGAGCAGTTCTTC. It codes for CASTPFGSEQFF.

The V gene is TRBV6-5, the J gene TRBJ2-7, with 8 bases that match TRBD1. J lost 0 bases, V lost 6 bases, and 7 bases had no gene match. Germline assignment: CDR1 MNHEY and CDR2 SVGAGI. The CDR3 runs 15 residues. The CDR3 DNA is TGTGCCAGCAGGTCCGGGACAGGAGTCTCCTACGAGCAGTACTTC. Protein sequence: CASRSGTGVSYEQYF.

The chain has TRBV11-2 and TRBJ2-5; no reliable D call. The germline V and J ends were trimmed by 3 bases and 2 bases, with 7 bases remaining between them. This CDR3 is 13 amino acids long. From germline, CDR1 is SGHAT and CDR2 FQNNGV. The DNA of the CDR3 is TGTGCCAGCAGCTTCCTAGTTCAAGAGACCCAGTACTTC. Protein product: CASSFLVQETQYF. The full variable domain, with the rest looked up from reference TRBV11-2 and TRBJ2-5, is EAGVAQSPRYKIIEKRQSVAFWCNPISGHATLYWYQQILGQGPKLLIQFQNNGVVDDSQLPKDRFSAERLKGVDSTLKIQPAKLEDSAVYLCASSFLVQETQYFGPGTRLLVL.

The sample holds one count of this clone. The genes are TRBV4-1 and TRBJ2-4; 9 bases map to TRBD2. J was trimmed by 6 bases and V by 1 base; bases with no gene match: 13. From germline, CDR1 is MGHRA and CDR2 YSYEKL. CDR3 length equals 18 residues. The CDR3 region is CASSQGKGSGRIGNIQYF. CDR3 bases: TGCGCCAGCAGCCAAGGGAAAGGGAGCGGGAGGATCGGAAACATTCAGTACTTC.

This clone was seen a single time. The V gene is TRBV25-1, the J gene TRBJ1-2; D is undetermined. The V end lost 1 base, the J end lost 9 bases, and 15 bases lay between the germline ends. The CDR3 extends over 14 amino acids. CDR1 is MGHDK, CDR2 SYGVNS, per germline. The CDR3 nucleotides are TGTGCCAGCAGTGAATCACGCGGTCTCGAAAGCTACACCTTC. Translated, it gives CASSESRGLESYTF.

CDR3 loop: CAISEGAGNTGELFF. The CDR3 DNA sequence: TGTGCCATCAGTGAGGGGGCGGGGAACACCGGGGAGCTGTTTTTT. V and J are TRBV10-3 and TRBJ2-2, with D perhaps TRBD1 or TRBD2 (5 bases each). CDR1 is ENHRY and CDR2 is SYGVKD in the germline V gene. This CDR3 spans 15 amino acids. V was trimmed by 2 bases and J by 1 base, leaving 8 bases between them.

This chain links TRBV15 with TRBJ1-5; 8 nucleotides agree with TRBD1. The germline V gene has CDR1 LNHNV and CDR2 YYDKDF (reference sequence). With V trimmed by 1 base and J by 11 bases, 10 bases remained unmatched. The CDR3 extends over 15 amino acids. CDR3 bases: TGTGCCACCAGCAGAGCCACAGGGGGGATCGGGGCCCAGCATTTT. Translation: CATSRATGGIGAQHF.

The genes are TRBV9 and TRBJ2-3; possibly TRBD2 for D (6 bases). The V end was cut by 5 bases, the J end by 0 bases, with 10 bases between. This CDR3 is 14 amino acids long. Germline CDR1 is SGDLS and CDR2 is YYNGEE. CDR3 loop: CASSLGGSTDTQYF. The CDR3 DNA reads TGTGCCAGCAGTCTGGGGGGAAGCACAGATACGCAGTATTTT.

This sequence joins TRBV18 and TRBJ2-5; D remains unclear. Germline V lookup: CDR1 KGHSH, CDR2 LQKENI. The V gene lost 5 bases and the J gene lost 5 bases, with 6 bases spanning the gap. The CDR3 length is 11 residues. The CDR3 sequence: CASSIEETQYF. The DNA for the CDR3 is TGTGCCAGCTCAATCGAGGAGACCCAGTACTTC.

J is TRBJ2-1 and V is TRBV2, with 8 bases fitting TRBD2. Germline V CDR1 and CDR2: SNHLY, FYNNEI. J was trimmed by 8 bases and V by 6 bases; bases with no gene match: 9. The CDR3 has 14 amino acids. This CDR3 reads CASRRGSGNDEQFF. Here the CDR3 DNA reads TGTGCCAGCAGGAGGGGTAGCGGGAACGATGAGCAGTTCTTC.

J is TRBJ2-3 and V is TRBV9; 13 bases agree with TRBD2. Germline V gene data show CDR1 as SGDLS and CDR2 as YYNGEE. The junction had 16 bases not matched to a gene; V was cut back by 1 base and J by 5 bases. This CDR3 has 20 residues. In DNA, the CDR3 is TGTGCCAGCAGCGTAAGGGCAGGGGAGACTAGCGGGAGGCGGCGAGATACGCAGTATTTT. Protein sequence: CASSVRAGETSGRRRDTQYF.

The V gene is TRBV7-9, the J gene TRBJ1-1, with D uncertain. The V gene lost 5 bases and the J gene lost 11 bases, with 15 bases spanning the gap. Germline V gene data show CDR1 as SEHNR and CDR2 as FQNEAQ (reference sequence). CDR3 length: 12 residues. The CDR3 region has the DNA TGTGCCAGCAGCCCGCGACTTGAGATGGCTTTCTTT. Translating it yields CASSPRLEMAFF.

CDR3: CASSYAGQPSGQFF. CDR3 coding DNA: TGTGCCAGCAGTTACGCGGGACAGCCCTCAGGGCAGTTCTTC. The chain employs TRBV6-5 and TRBJ2-1; tentative D call: TRBD1 (7 bases). Germline V lookup: CDR1 MNHEY, CDR2 SVGAGI. Trimming pared 2 bases from V and 12 bases from J, leaving 17 bases between. CDR3 length: 14 amino acids.

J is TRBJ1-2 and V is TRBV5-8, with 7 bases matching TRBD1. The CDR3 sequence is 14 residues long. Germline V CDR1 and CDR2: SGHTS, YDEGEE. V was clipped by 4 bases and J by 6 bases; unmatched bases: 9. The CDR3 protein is CASSHDRVPDGYTF. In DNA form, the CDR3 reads TGTGCCAGCAGCCATGACAGGGTTCCGGATGGCTACACCTTC.

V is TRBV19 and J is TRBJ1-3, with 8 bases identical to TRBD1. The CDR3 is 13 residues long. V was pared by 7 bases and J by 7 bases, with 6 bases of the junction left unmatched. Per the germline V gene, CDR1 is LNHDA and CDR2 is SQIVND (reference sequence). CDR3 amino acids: CASTQGARNTIYF. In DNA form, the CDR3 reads TGTGCCAGTACCCAGGGGGCGAGGAACACCATATATTTT.

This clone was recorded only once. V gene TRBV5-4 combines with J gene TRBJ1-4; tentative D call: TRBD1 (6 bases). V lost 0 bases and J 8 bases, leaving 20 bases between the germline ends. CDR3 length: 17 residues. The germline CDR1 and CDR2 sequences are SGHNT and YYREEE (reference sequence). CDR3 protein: CASSLGGLPGAREKLFF. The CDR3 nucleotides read TGTGCCAGCAGCTTGGGGGGGCTGCCGGGGGCGAGGGAAAAACTGTTTTTT.

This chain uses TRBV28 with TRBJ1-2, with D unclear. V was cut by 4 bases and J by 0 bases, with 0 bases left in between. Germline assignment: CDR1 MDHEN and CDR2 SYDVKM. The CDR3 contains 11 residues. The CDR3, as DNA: TGTGCCAGCAGTTCTAACTATGGCTACACCTTC. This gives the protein CASSSNYGYTF.

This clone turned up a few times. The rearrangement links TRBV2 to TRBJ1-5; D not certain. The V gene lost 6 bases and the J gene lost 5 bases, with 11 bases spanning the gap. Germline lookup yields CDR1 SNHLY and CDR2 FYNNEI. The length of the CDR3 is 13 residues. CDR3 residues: CASRLERDQPQHF. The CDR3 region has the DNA TGTGCCAGCAGGTTAGAGAGGGATCAGCCCCAGCATTTT.

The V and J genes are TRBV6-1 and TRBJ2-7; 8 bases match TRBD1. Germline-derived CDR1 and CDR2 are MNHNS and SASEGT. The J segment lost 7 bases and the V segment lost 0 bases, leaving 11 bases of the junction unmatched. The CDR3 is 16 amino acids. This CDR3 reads CASSEAVRAGGGEQYF. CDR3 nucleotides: TGTGCCAGCAGTGAAGCGGTTAGGGCAGGGGGCGGTGAGCAGTACTTC.

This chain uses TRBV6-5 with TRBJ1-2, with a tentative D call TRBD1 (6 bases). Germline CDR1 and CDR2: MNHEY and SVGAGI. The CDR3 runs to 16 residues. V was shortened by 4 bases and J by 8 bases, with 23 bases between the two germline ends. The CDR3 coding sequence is TGTGCCAGCAGTTCCTCCGTGTCGGGGGCCCGTGGGGGCTACACCTTC. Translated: CASSSSVSGARGGYTF.

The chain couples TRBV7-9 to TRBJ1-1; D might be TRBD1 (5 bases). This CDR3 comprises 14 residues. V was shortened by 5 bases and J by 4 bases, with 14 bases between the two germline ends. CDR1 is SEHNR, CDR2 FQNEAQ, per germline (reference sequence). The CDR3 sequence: CASSTDSRGTEAFF. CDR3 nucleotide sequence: TGTGCCAGCAGCACCGACTCGAGGGGCACTGAAGCTTTCTTT.

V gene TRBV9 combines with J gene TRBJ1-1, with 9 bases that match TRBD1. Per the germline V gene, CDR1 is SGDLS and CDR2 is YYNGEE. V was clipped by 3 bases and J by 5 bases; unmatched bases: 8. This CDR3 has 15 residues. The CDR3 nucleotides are TGTGCCAGCAGCGAACAGGACAGGGGAAGGACTGAAGCTTTCTTT. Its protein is CASSEQDRGRTEAFF.

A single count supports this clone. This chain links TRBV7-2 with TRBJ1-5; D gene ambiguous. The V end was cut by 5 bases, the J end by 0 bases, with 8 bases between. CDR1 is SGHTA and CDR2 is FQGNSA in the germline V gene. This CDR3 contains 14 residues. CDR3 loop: CASSPRGSNQPQHF. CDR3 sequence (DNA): TGTGCCAGCAGCCCACGGGGTAGCAATCAGCCCCAGCATTTT.

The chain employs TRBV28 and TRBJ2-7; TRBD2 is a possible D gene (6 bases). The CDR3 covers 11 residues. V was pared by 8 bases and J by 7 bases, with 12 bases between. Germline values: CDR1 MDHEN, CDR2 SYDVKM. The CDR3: CASRRAWEQYF. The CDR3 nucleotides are TGTGCCAGCCGGAGGGCATGGGAGCAGTACTTC. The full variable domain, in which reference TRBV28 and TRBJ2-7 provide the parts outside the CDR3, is DVKVTQSSRYLVKRTGEKVFLECVQDMDHENMFWYRQDPGLGLRLIYFSYDVKMKEKGDIPEGYSVSREKKERFSLILESASTNQTSMYLCASRRAWEQYFGPGTRLTVT.

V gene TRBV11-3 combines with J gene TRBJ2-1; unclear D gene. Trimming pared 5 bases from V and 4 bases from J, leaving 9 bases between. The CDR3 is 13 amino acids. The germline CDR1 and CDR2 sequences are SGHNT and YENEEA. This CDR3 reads CASSLNGYNEQFF. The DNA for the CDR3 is TGTGCCAGCAGCCTTAACGGTTACAATGAGCAGTTCTTC.